Sequencing of this T cell receptor (beta chain) was carried out in a study of blood T cell repertoires in COVID-19. V gave up 6 bases and J gave up 0 bases, with 13 bases separating them. This CDR3 region has 15 residues. Germline V lookup: CDR1 MDHEN, CDR2 SYDVKM. Clones were read by immunoSEQ multiplex PCR, and TCRdb kept only the in-frame ones, dropping some. The table lists more than 350,000 clones, about 88% of them singletons. The receptor was derived from a woman aged 18-29 years who had been exposed to COVID-19. The chain has TRBV28 and TRBJ2-3; D gene ambiguous. Material: PBMCs or T cells enriched from blood (not recorded which). The CDR3 here is CASSPPVSSTDTQYF. In DNA, the CDR3 is TGTGCCAGCAGCCCACCCGTGAGTAGCACAGATACGCAGTATTTT.